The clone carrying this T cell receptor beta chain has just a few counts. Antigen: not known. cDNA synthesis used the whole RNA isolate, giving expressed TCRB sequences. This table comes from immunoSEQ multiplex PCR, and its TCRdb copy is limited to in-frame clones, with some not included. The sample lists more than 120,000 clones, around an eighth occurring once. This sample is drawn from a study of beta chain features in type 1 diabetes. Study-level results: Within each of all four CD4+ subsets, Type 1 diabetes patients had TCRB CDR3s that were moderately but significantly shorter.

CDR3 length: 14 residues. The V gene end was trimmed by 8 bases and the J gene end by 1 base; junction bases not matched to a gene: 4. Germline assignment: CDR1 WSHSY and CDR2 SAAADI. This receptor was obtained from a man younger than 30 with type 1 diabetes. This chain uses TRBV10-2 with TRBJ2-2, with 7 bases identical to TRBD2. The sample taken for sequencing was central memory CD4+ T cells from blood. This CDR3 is CASGLAGNTGELFF. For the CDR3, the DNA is TGCGCCAGCGGGTTAGCGGGGAACACCGGGGAGCTGTTTTTT.